A single sample gave rise to the 5 T cell receptor beta chains below, sequenced in a study of cytomegalovirus exposure and HLA in healthy donors. This PCR relied on a set of 60 Vbeta primers and 13 Jbeta primers. Measured with immunoSEQ multiplex PCR; TCRdb has only the in-frame clones, and not every one. The data show approximately 140,000 clones, approximately 80% seen once. Specimen: PBMCs. The receptors here all came from a woman aged 40 to 50 in good health and CMV-seronegative.

The rearrangement joins TRBV9 to TRBJ1-1; 8 nucleotides align to TRBD1. CDR1 is SGDLS and CDR2 is YYNGEE in the germline V gene. CDR3 length: 12 residues. V was clipped by 4 bases and J by 11 bases; unmatched bases: 7. CDR3 residues: CASSPRQGRAFF. In DNA form, the CDR3 reads TGTGCCAGCAGCCCTCGACAGGGGAGGGCTTTCTTT.

The chain has TRBV7-9 and TRBJ1-1; D gene uncertain. The CDR3 consists of 13 residues. Germline V gene sequence: CDR1 SEHNR, CDR2 FQNEAQ (reference sequence). V lost 0 bases to trimming and J lost 8 bases, with 10 bases between them. The CDR3 protein is CASSLAPTGEAFF. The CDR3 DNA follows: TGTGCCAGCAGCTTAGCTCCGACGGGAGAAGCTTTCTTT.

The CDR3 DNA follows: TGTGCCAGCAGTGCGACAGTGGATAGCAATCAGCCCCAGCATTTT. This translates into CASSATVDSNQPQHF. The genes are TRBV6-1 and TRBJ1-5, with D maybe TRBD1 (5 bases). Trimming took off 4 bases at V and 0 bases at J, with 10 bases between the two ends. The CDR3 is 15 amino acids. The germline V gene encodes CDR1 MNHNS and CDR2 SASEGT.

J is TRBJ2-5 and V is TRBV9; 11 positions agree with TRBD2. Germline V gene data show CDR1 as SGDLS and CDR2 as YYNGEE. The CDR3 runs 16 residues. J lost 5 bases, V lost 4 bases, and 10 bases had no gene match. The CDR3, as DNA: TGTGCCAGCAGCCCCCGGATAGCGGGAGGGCAGGAGACCCAGTACTTC. Protein: CASSPRIAGGQETQYF.

The chain recombines TRBV11-2 with TRBJ1-6, with D hard to call. This CDR3 is 16 amino acids long. Germline loops: CDR1 SGHAT, CDR2 FQNNGV. Between the trimmed V and J ends, which lost 0 bases and 9 bases, there was a span of 15 bases. This CDR3 is CASSLEGGASSSPLHF. DNA for the CDR3: TGTGCCAGCAGCTTAGAAGGAGGAGCCTCCAGTTCACCCCTCCACTTT.